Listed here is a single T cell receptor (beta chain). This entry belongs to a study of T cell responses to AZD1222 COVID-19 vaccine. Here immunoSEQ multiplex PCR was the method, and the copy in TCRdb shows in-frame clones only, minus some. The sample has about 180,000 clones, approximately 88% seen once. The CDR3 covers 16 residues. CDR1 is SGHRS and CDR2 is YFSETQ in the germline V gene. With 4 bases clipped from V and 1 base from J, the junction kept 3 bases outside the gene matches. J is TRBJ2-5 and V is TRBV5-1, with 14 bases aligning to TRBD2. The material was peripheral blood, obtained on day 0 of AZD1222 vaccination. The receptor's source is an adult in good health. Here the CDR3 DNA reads TGCGCCAGCAGCCCAGGGACTAGCGGGAGCCAAGAGACCCAGTACTTC. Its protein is CASSPGTSGSQETQYF.